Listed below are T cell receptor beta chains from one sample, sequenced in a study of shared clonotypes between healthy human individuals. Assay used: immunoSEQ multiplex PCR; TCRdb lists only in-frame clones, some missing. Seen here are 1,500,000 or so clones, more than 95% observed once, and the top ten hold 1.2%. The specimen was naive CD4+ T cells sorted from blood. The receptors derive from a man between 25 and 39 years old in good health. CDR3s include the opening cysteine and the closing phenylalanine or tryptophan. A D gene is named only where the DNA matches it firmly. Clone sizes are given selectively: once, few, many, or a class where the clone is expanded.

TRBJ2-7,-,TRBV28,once,CASRPNSPYEQYF
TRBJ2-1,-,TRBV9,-,CASSRDPQAEQFF
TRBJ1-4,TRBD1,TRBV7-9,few,CASSRGQMKNEKLFF
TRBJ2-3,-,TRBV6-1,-,CASSEEMMPIRVGGTDTQYF
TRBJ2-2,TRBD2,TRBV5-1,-,CASGGLAGDTGELFF
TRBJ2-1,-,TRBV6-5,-,CASRPTGSVFNEQFF
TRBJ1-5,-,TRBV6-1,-,CASSEDVGYQPQHF
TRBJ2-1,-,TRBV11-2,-,CASSWAYRGGHNEQFF
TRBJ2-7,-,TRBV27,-,CASSPNPLKEQYF
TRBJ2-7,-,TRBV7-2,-,CASSPWGLYEQYF
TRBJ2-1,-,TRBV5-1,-,CASSLGEAKNNEQFF
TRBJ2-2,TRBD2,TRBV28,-,CASSRLAGRTGELFF
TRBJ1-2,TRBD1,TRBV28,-,CASGGTGRINGYTF
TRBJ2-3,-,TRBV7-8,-,CASSLLVTDTQYF
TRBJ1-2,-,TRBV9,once,CASSPDRGGYTF
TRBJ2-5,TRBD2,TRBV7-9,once,CASSSGLAGSSKETQYF
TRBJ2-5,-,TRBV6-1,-,CASSEAAALRAQYF
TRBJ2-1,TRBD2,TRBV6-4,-,CASSGAGDFNEQFF
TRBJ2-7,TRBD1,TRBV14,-,CASNKQGGSYEQYF
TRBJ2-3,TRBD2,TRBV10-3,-,CAISESTSGRRADTQYF
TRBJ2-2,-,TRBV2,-,CASSLIGTDTGELFF
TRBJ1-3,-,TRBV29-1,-,CSVVRPSSGNTIYF
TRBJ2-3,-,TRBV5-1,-,CASSFGIRTDTQYF
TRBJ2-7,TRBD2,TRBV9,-,CASSAGLADYEQYF
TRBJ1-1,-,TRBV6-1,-,CASSELGQGLYSEAFF
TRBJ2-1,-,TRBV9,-,CASSPTQGWGNEQFF
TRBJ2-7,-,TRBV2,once,CASGGSYEQYF
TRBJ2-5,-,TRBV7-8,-,CASSLPLGALETQYF
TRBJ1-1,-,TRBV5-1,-,CASSRSGMGTEAFF
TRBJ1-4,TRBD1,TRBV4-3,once,CASSQDEGQGEKLFF
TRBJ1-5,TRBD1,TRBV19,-,CASSGTGGAQPQHF
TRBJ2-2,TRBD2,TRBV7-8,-,CASSLVLAGGTGELFF
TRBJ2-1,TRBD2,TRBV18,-,CASSPRSGRLYEQFF
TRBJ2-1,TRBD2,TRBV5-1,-,CASSSGLAGVDEQFF
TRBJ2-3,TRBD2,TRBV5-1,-,CASWTSGGRTDTQYF
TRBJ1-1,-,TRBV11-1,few,CASSTRQAVEAFF
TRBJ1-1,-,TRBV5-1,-,CASRRGGDTNTEAFF
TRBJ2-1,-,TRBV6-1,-,CASNKDNEQFF
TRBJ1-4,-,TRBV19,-,CASRMTLAREKLFF
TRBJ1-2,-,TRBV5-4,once,CASSLKTGGGYGYTF
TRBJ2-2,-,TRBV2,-,CASSRDLAPYTGELFF
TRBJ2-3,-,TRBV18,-,CASSPQSTDTQYF
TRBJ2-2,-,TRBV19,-,CASSISVRERTGELFF
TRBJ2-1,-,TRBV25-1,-,CASSDPGPKNNEQFF
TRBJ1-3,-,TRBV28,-,CASSLDLQRNTIYF
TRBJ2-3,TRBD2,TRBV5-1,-,CASSLEGLASTDTQYF
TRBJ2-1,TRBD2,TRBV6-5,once,CASSYSRLAGVDEQFF
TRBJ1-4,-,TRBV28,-,CASSLNLFSGGGKLFF
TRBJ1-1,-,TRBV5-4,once,CASSRPGMNTEAFF
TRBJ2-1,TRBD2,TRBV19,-,CASSWGTGGQFF
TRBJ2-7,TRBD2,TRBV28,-,CASNARGTSGSVGFGQYF
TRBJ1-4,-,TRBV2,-,CASIPEAGTEKLFF
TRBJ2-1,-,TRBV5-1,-,CASSLAMSGTLVGNEQFF
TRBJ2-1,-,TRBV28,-,CASSPRRAWDNEQFF
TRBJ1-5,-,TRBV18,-,CASSPPLATGTQHF
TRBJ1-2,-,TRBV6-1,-,CASKVGSYGYTF